A single sample is the source of the 8 T cell receptor beta chains below, sequenced in a study of T cells in women clearing cervical HPV infection. The table came from immunoSEQ multiplex PCR; TCRdb's copy has only in-frame clones and leaves some out. The table for this sample gives roughly 35,000 clones. The sequenced sample was blood buffy coat. These receptors were collected from a woman aged 18 to 69 with a cervical HPV16 infection that either progressed to CIN3+ or cleared (not recorded which).

About this clone: The sequenced fragment ends 3 residues before the CDR3 boundary, so the rest is inferred from the germline J gene. The chain has TRBV20-1 and TRBJ2-1; TRBD2 aligns across 12 bases. The CDR3 totals 17 residues. From germline, CDR1 is DFQATT and CDR2 SNEGSKA (reference sequence). V gave up 6 bases and J gave up 1 base; unmatched junction bases: 10. The CDR3 bases that were read are TGCAGTGCCCAGATCACTAGCGGGGGGTATTCCTACAATGAG. Translation: CSAQITSGGYSYNE. The CDR3 as a whole reads CSAQITSGGYSYNEQFF.

Details on this clone: The read halts 3 residues ahead of the CDR3 end, with the missing end drawn from the germline J gene. The V and J genes are TRBV2 and TRBJ1-1, with TRBD1 matching over 8 bases. Per germline, CDR1 SNHLY and CDR2 FYNNEI. The CDR3 sequence is 14 residues long. V was clipped by 7 bases and J by 6 bases; unmatched bases: 10. Here the CDR3 reads CASTRTGLLAEAFF. The CDR3 DNA, read in part, is TGTGCCAGCACCCGGACAGGGCTTCTCGCTGAA.

Turning to this clone: The read finishes 3 residues shy of the CDR3 end, and the germline J gene is used to complete it. The V and J genes are TRBV7-2 and TRBJ1-2; D gene uncertain. The CDR3 is 14 amino acids. Germline lookup yields CDR1 SGHTA and CDR2 FQGNSA. The part of the CDR3 DNA that was read is TGTGCCAGCAGCGAAAACCTTCCGGGGAATGAC. Translating it yields CASSENLPGND. The full CDR3 is CASSENLPGNDYTF. Looking up the rest from reference TRBV7-2 and TRBJ1-2 gives the full variable domain: GAGVSQSPSNKVTEKGKDVELRCDPISGHTALYWYRQSLGQGLEFLIYFQGNSAPDKSGLPSDRFSAERTGGSVSTLTIQRTQQEDSAVYLCASSENLPGNDYTFGSGTRLTVV.

With respect to this clone: Coverage ceases 3 residues before the CDR3 finishes, and the germline J gene fills in the end. The chain carries TRBV11-2 and TRBJ2-3; D remains unclear. The CDR3 runs 12 residues. The germline V gene has CDR1 SGHAT and CDR2 FQNNGV. V was pared by 4 bases and J by 4 bases, with 6 bases between. The part of the CDR3 DNA that was read is TGTGCCAGCAGCTACTCCCCAGATACG. It translates to CASSYSPDT. In full, the CDR3 is CASSYSPDTQYF.

A note on this clone: The read ends 3 residues shy of where the CDR3 ends; the end is completed using the germline J gene. V and J are TRBV28 and TRBJ2-3; 9 bases fit TRBD2. This CDR3 comprises 16 residues. CDR1 and CDR2 from the germline V gene are MDHEN and SYDVKM. The trim removed 3 bases at V and 3 bases at J, leaving 7 bases unmatched. The CDR3 DNA, read in part, is TGTGCCAGCAGTTTTGGGGGCGGGGGGGGAACAGATACG. This codes for CASSFGGGGGTDT. The full CDR3 protein is CASSFGGGGGTDTQYF. The full variable domain, its missing parts supplied by reference TRBV28 and TRBJ2-3, is DVKVTQSSRYLVKRTGEKVFLECVQDMDHENMFWYRQDPGLGLRLIYFSYDVKMKEKGDIPEGYSVSREKKERFSLILESASTNQTSMYLCASSFGGGGGTDTQYFGPGTRLTVL.

About this clone: The read terminates 3 residues before the CDR3 end, so the remaining end is supplied by the germline J gene. The chain has TRBV7-6 and TRBJ2-3; D is unresolved. V was pared by 2 bases and J by 2 bases, with 8 bases between. Per the germline V gene, CDR1 is SGHVS and CDR2 is FNYEAQ. This CDR3 contains 14 residues. CDR3 sequence: CASSLIGLTDTQYF. The CDR3 DNA, read in part, is TGTGCCAGCAGCTTAATTGGCCTCACAGATACG.

A remark on this clone: The read stops 3 residues short of the end of the CDR3; the missing end is completed from the germline J gene. The chain joins TRBV19 to TRBJ2-4, with TRBD1 matching 9 bases. Germline CDR1 and CDR2: LNHDA and SQIVND (reference sequence). This CDR3 is built from 18 residues. CDR3: CASSPPLRDRVANYGQYF. The covered CDR3 bases are TGTGCCAGTAGTCCACCCCTAAGGGACAGGGTCGCTAACTATGGT.

Remarks on this clone: Read coverage stops 3 residues before the CDR3 terminus; the germline J gene supplies the remainder. The chain uses TRBV27 and TRBJ2-7; D is ambiguous. The CDR3 length is 12 residues. Trimming removed 4 bases from V and 2 bases from J, with 6 bases in between. Germline V lookup: CDR1 MNHEY, CDR2 SMNVEV (reference sequence). The DNA read from the CDR3 is TGTGCCAGCAGTTCCCCAGCCTACGAG. It yields the protein CASSSPAYE. The entire CDR3 protein is CASSSPAYEQYF.